The 3 T cell receptor beta chains below were found in one sample sequenced in a study of CXCR3-negative and CXCR3-positive naive CD8 T cells. Study-level points and caveats: Hydrophobicity was higher for TRB CDR3s found in CXCR3-positive naive cells than in CXCR3-negative naive cells.

UMI-labeled TRB cDNA libraries were prepared by 5' RACE. Reprocessing the 5' RACE reads, TCRdb reports a single entry for every CDR3 protein and omits DNA. In total, the table holds about 110,000 distinct CDR3 sequences. What these receptors recognize is not known. The sequencing input was naive CXCR3+ CD8+ T cells from blood. Subset indicated: CD45RO-CCR7+CD27+CD95- naive CD8+ T cells expressing CXCR3 (TNR3+). Receptor source: a human donor in good health. Some clones in this sample may be carry-over from other donors' samples.

The V gene is TRBV5-1, the J gene TRBJ2-5; the TCRdb D gene call, TRBD1, has no DNA to confirm it. This CDR3 contains 14 residues. Germline V gene data show CDR1 as SGHRS and CDR2 as YFSETQ. CDR3 loop: CASSYGGQQETQYF.

This chain connects TRBV20-1 to TRBJ2-1; TCRdb's assignment of TRBD1 cannot be checked, as there is no DNA. This CDR3 comprises 16 residues. Germline V CDR1 and CDR2: DFQATT, SNEGSKA (reference sequence). This CDR3 is CSARDLQGGDSNEQFF.

The rearrangement joins TRBV7-9 to TRBJ2-1; no DNA is available, so the TRBD2 call from TCRdb remains unchecked. The CDR3 loop spans 16 amino acids. Germline V gene sequence: CDR1 SEHNR, CDR2 FQNEAQ (reference sequence). CDR3 protein: CASSPSRGSSYNEQFF.